This T cell receptor (beta chain) was captured in a study of siplizumab effects on memory and regulatory T cells. Overall study results and limits: No assignable naive or memory phenotype existed for roughly 80-97% of proliferating CD4+ or CD8+ clones. There appeared to be greater diversity in naive T cells than in memory cells, and naive T cells seemed major contributors to the alloresponse.

With regard to this clone: Its antigen is unknown.

Sequencing was performed with immunoSEQ multiplex PCR; in TCRdb, only in-frame clones are kept and a portion is missing. The sample gives some 100,000 clones, about 91% of which show up once; approximately 0.71% is in the top ten. The V segment lost 4 bases and the J segment 6 bases; nucleotides outside the gene matches: 6. Per the germline V gene, CDR1 is SGHRS and CDR2 is YFSETQ. The CDR3 length is 14 residues. The rearrangement joins TRBV5-1 to TRBJ2-3; 9 nucleotides align to TRBD2. This receptor was taken from a human donor in good health. The sequencing input was Tregs sorted from blood. The CDR3 protein is CASSRLSGRDTQYF. CDR3 nucleotides: TGCGCCAGCAGCCGATTAAGCGGGAGGGATACGCAGTATTTT.